This entry lists 11 T cell receptor beta chains sequenced from one sample in a study of T-cell memory formation after mild COVID-19. TCRdb reprocessed the 5' RACE reads via MiXCR and lists one record per CDR3 protein. The sample carries 300,000 to 400,000 distinct CDR3 sequences, over 10% recorded once. The sample comprised PBMCs or a T cell subset sorted from them (not recorded which). All receptors derive from a man between 18 and 29 years old who had mild COVID-19 (a few samples of this study predate the infection). Cell type and time point are not known.

This clonotype showed up just a few times. CDR3 in amino acids: CASSHLPGTSGGALETQYF. The CDR3 DNA sequence: TGTGCCAGCAGCCACCTCCCCGGGACTAGCGGGGGGGCCTTAGAGACCCAGTACTTC. V gene TRBV6-5 combines with J gene TRBJ2-5; TRBD2 matches 16 bases. This CDR3 spans 19 amino acids. Per the germline V gene, CDR1 is MNHEY and CDR2 is SVGAGI. Germline trimming cut 6 bases from V and 4 bases from J; bases unmatched to any gene: 14.

This clonotype was counted only a few times. The chain joins TRBV6-2 or TRBV6-3 to TRBJ2-7; D tentatively reads TRBD1 or TRBD2 (5 bases each). This CDR3 is built from 14 residues. Trimming shortened V by 4 bases and J by 5 bases, and 15 bases separated the two germline ends. Germline V gives CDR1 MNHEY, CDR2 SVGEGT. CDR3 in DNA: TGTGCCAGCAGTTTCCCCAGGGACGAGGACGAGCAGTACTTC. This encodes CASSFPRDEDEQYF.

The V and J genes are TRBV5-6 and TRBJ2-3; 9 bases line up with TRBD1. This CDR3 comprises 13 residues. Germline V lookup: CDR1 SGHDT, CDR2 YYEEEE. V trimming: 4 bases; J trimming: 9 bases; junction bases outside the gene matches: 6. CDR3 nucleotide sequence: TGTGCCAGCAGCGCATACAGGGGGCAAACGCAGTATTTT. Translation: CASSAYRGQTQYF.

The chain employs TRBV15 and TRBJ1-1; D unresolved. The CDR3 consists of 16 residues. The V end lost 5 bases, the J end lost 4 bases, and 20 bases lay between the germline ends. Germline assignment: CDR1 LNHNV and CDR2 YYDKDF (reference sequence). As DNA, the CDR3 is TGTGCCACCAGCGGTCCCGTGTCATCCCTGCTCACTGAAGCTTTCTTT. Protein product: CATSGPVSSLLTEAFF.

The genes are TRBV7-9 and TRBJ2-3, with 9 bases identical to TRBD2. V shed 2 bases, J shed 5 bases, and the junction held 11 bases outside the gene matches. This CDR3 has 17 amino acids. Germline assignment: CDR1 SEHNR and CDR2 FQNEAQ (reference sequence). The CDR3 loop is CASSLIHWRGGVDTQYF. In nucleotides, the CDR3 is TGTGCCAGCAGCTTAATACACTGGCGGGGGGGCGTAGATACGCAGTATTTT.

This chain connects TRBV28 to TRBJ2-1; D is perhaps TRBD1 or TRBD2 (5 bases each). The germline V gene encodes CDR1 MDHEN and CDR2 SYDVKM. The CDR3 length is 14 residues. Trimming removed 7 bases from V and 3 bases from J, with 13 bases in between. CDR3 in DNA: TGTGCCAGCATGTTGGTTGGGGGCTACAATGAGCAGTTCTTC. Amino acids: CASMLVGGYNEQFF.

This clonotype was seen only a few times. This chain links TRBV10-1 with TRBJ2-1; the D gene is possibly TRBD1 (5 bases). V shed 6 bases and J shed 8 bases, with 17 bases lying between them. The CDR3 spans 14 residues. In germline, CDR1 is WNHNN, CDR2 SYGVQD (reference sequence). The CDR3 DNA sequence: TGCGCCAGCAGACAAACCCAGGGAAGCGATGAGCAGTTCTTC. Translating gives CASRQTQGSDEQFF.

In this sample, this clonotype turned up a few times. This chain connects TRBV5-5 to TRBJ1-5; a weak D match, TRBD1 (5 bases). The CDR3 runs 14 residues. The germline V gene encodes CDR1 SGHKS and CDR2 YYEKEE (reference sequence). V lost 7 bases to trimming and J lost 5 bases, with 16 bases between them. The CDR3 sequence is CASPRAGLDQPQHF. Here the CDR3 DNA reads TGTGCCAGCCCACGGGCAGGGCTCGATCAGCCCCAGCATTTT.

V usage is TRBV20-1 and J usage is TRBJ2-3; weak D call: TRBD2 (5 bases). The CDR3 loop spans 17 amino acids. Trimming cost V 1 base and J 0 bases, with 17 bases left between them. Germline CDR1 reads DFQATT; CDR2 reads SNEGSKA (reference sequence). CDR3 in amino acids: CSARGRPGSLSTDTQYF. CDR3 nucleotide sequence: TGCAGTGCTAGAGGGAGACCGGGAAGCCTTAGCACAGATACGCAGTATTTT.

This clonotype was found many times. The CDR3 DNA reads as TGTGCCAGCAGCCAAAACTTACCTAGCGGGGGATACAATGAGCAGTTCTTC. It codes for CASSQNLPSGGYNEQFF. This chain links TRBV4-2 with TRBJ2-1, with 10 bases aligning to TRBD2. Germline lookup yields CDR1 LGHNA and CDR2 YNFKEQ. Trimming took 2 bases from V and 4 from J; bases not matched to a gene: 8. This CDR3 is built from 17 residues.

Only a few counts were recorded for this clonotype. The rearrangement joins TRBV6-5 to TRBJ1-2; 10 positions match TRBD1. Trimming took 0 bases from V and 1 from J; bases not matched to a gene: 2. This CDR3 has 16 residues. The germline V gene has CDR1 MNHEY and CDR2 SVGAGI. The CDR3 DNA sequence: TGTGCCAGCAGTTACTCAGGGACAGGGGATAACTATGGCTACACCTTC. It yields the protein CASSYSGTGDNYGYTF.